The 2 T cell receptor beta chains below all came from one sample that was sequenced in a study of cytomegalovirus exposure and HLA in healthy donors. In the PCR, 60 Vbeta and 13 Jbeta primers were used. Assay: immunoSEQ multiplex PCR; the TCRdb copy retains only in-frame clones and omits some. Among about 200,000 clones listed, 75% to 90% were seen once. The specimen sequenced was PBMCs. Every receptor here comes from a middle-aged woman in good health and CMV-seronegative.

This clone was detected once. This same CDR3 is encoded by further DNA sequences in the sample. The chain employs TRBV10-2 and TRBJ2-7; D ambiguous. In germline, CDR1 is WSHSY, CDR2 SAAADI. Trimming left V 1 base short and J 7 bases short, with 17 bases between. The length of the CDR3 is 15 residues. The CDR3 here is CASSEWKRLSGEQYF. The CDR3 nucleotides read TGCGCCAGCAGTGAGTGGAAGCGATTAAGTGGAGAGCAGTACTTC.

This chain uses TRBV29-1 with TRBJ1-4, with 8 bases matching TRBD1. From germline, CDR1 is SQVTM and CDR2 ANQGSEA. The CDR3 covers 14 residues. With 5 bases clipped from V and 7 bases from J, the junction kept 9 bases outside the gene matches. The DNA for the CDR3 is TGCAGCGTTCAGAGCAGGGGGCGCGGTGAAAAACTGTTTTTT. Its protein product is CSVQSRGRGEKLFF.